Sequencing of this T cell receptor (beta chain) was carried out in a study of Graves' ophthalmopathy and Graves' hyperthyroidism. The sequenced template was RNA, covering the TCR beta CDR3 region. The authors performed first-round RT-PCR with HTBI primers and then a second-round multiplex PCR. MiXCR was run by TCRdb on the multiplex PCR reads, yielding one entry per CDR3 protein. The table records a few hundred thousand distinct CDR3 sequences, about a sixth of them present only once. This CDR3 region has 16 residues. Germline V gene sequence: CDR1 DFQATT, CDR2 SNEGSKA (reference sequence). J lost 5 bases, V lost 3 bases, and 14 bases had no gene match. At least ten counts were recorded for this clonotype.

Specimen: peripheral blood. The sequence was collected from an adult woman with stable Graves' hyperthyroidism. This chain joins TRBV20-1 and TRBJ2-5; 8 nucleotides match TRBD1. The CDR3, as DNA: TGCAGTGCTAGTCAGGGGGCCGGGGCCGGCGGGGAGACCCAGTACTTC. It yields the protein CSASQGAGAGGETQYF.